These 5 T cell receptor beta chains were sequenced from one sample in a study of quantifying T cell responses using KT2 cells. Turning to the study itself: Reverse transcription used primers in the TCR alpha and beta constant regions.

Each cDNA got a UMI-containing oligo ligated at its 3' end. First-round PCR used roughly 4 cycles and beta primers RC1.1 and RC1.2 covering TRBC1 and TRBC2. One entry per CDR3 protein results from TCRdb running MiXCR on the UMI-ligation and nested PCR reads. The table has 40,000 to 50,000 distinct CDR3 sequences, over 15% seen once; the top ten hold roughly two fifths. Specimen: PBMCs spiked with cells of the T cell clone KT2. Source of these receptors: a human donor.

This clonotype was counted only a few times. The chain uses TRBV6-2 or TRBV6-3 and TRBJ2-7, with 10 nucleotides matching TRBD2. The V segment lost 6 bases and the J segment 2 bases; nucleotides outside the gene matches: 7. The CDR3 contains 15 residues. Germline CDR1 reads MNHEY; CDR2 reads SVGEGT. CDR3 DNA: TGTGCCAGCAGCCACCGGACTAGCGGACCCTACGAGCAGTACTTC. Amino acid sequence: CASSHRTSGPYEQYF.

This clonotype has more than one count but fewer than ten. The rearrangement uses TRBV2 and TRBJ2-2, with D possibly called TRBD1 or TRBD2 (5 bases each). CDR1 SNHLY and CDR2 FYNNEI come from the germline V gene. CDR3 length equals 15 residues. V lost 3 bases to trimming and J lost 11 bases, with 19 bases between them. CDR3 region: CASSERGSYGGELFF. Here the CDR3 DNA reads TGTGCCAGCAGTGAGAGGGGTAGCTATGGGGGAGAGCTGTTTTTT.

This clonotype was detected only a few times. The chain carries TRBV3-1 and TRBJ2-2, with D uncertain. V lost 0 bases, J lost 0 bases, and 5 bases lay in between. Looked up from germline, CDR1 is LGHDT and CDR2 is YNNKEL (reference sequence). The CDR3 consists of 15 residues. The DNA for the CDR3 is TGTGCCAGCAGCCAAGATCTCTCGAACACCGGGGAGCTGTTTTTT. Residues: CASSQDLSNTGELFF. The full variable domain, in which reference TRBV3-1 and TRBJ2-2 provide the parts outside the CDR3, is DTAVSQTPKYLVTQMGNDKSIKCEQNLGHDTMYWYKQDSKKFLKIMFSYNNKELIINETVPNRFSPKSPDKAHLNLHINSLELGDSAVYFCASSQDLSNTGELFFGEGSRLTVL.

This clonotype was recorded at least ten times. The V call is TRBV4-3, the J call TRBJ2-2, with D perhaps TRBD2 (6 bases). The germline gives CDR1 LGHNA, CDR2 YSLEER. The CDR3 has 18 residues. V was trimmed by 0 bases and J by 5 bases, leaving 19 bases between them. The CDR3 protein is CASSQESSVLTKTGELFF. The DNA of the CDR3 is TGCGCCAGCAGCCAAGAGTCTAGCGTGTTGACTAAGACCGGGGAGCTGTTTTTT.

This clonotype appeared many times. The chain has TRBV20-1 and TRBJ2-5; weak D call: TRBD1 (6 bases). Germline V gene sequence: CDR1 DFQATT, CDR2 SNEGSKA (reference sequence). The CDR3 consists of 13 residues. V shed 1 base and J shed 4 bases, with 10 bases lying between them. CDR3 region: CSARVEGVETQYF. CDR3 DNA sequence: TGCAGTGCTAGAGTCGAGGGGGTAGAGACCCAGTACTTC.